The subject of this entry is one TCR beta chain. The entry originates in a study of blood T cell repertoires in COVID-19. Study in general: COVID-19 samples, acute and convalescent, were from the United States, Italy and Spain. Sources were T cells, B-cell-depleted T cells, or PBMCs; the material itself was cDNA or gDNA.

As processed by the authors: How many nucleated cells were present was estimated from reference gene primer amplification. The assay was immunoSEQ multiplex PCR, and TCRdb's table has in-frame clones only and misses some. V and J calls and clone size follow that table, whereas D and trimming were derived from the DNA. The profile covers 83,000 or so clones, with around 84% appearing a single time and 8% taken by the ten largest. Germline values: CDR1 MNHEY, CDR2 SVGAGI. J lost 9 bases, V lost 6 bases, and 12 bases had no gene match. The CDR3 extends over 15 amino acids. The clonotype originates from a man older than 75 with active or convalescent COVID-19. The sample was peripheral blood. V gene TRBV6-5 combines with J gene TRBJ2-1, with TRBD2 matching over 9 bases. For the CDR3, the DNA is TGTGCCAGCAGGGCTTCCGGGACTAGCTTCACTGAGCAGTTCTTC. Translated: CASRASGTSFTEQFF.